The 3 T cell receptor beta chains listed next were all sequenced from one sample in a study of glioma-infiltrating T cells. Amplification of TCR alpha and beta CDR3 regions from RNA used iRepertoire nested multiplex PCR. In TCRdb, the multiplex PCR reads were re-called with MiXCR into one record per CDR3 protein. The table has over 100,000 distinct CDR3 sequences, less than 30% seen once; the top ten hold around 30%. Material: glioma tissue, nonneoplastic brain tissue, or PBMCs (not recorded which). The origin of the receptors is a human donor with low-grade glioma or glioblastoma, undergoing nonglioma brain surgery, or in good health (not recorded which).

This clonotype was counted many times. The rearrangement links TRBV7-9 to TRBJ1-5; TRBD1 is a possible D gene (5 bases). The germline V gene encodes CDR1 SEHNR and CDR2 FQNEAQ (reference sequence). V lost 0 bases and J lost 5, with 11 bases in between. The CDR3 is made up of 15 amino acids. CDR3 bases: TGTGCCAGCAGCTTAGCGCAAATGGGGGATCAGCCCCAGCATTTT. It codes for CASSLAQMGDQPQHF.

This clonotype was picked up many times. The V call is TRBV27, the J call TRBJ2-6; 9 bases agree with TRBD1. This CDR3 comprises 20 residues. Trimming removed 1 base from V and 0 bases from J; junction bases left unmatched: 10. Germline CDR1 reads MNHEY; CDR2 reads SMNVEV (reference sequence). The CDR3 region is CASSLLIGTGPSSGANVLTF. The DNA for the CDR3 is TGTGCCAGCAGTTTATTAATTGGGACAGGGCCGAGCTCTGGGGCCAACGTCCTGACTTTC.

Turning to this clonotype: A junction end diverges from the germline sequence, so it may reflect a read error. The chain recombines TRBV7-2 with TRBJ1-5, with a possible D match to TRBD1 (5 bases). The CDR3 sequence is 14 residues long. Germline CDR1 reads SGHTA; CDR2 reads FQGNSA. The CDR3 here is CASSSLGVNQLQHF. The CDR3 DNA sequence: TGTGCCAGCAGCTCACTGGGGGTTAATCAGCTCCAGCATTTT.